The 30 T cell receptor beta chains below were found in one sample sequenced in a study of T cell responses to AZD1222 COVID-19 vaccine. The repertoire was sequenced with immunoSEQ multiplex PCR; TCRdb's copy has only in-frame clones and lacks some. The table records 140,000 to 150,000 clones, 88% of them present only once. This material consisted of peripheral blood, taken 28 days after the second dose of the MenACWY control vaccine. The receptors were sampled from an adult who received the MenACWY meningococcal vaccine as a control.

The chain uses TRBV18 and TRBJ1-2; D ambiguous. This CDR3 is built from 15 residues. Germline V gives CDR1 KGHSH, CDR2 LQKENI. Trimming cost V 1 base and J 3 bases, with 12 bases left between them. CDR3 bases: TGTGCCAGCTCACCACGTATTACAGATTACTATGGCTACACCTTC. This sequence encodes CASSPRITDYYGYTF.

The chain is built from TRBV7-2 and TRBJ1-1; the D gene is possibly TRBD1 (6 bases). V was cut by 7 bases and J by 1 base, with 16 bases left in between. Germline-derived CDR1 and CDR2 are SGHTA and FQGNSA. The CDR3 totals 15 residues. As DNA, the CDR3 is TGTGCCAGCACCCAAAGCAGGGGATCGAACACTGAAGCTTTCTTT. Translating it yields CASTQSRGSNTEAFF.

The chain joins TRBV5-4 to TRBJ2-5; D assignment may be TRBD1 or TRBD2 (5 bases each). V was pared by 0 bases and J by 2 bases, with 8 bases between. The CDR3 spans 14 residues. CDR1 is SGHNT and CDR2 is YYREEE in the germline V gene (reference sequence). CDR3 amino acids: CASSLAGGQETQYF. CDR3 DNA: TGTGCCAGCAGCTTGGCTGGGGGTCAAGAGACCCAGTACTTC. Full variable domain (missing parts from reference TRBV5-4 and TRBJ2-5): ETGVTQSPTHLIKTRGQQVTLRCSSQSGHNTVSWYQQALGQGPQFIFQYYREEENGRGNFPPRFSGLQFPNYSSELNVNALELDDSALYLCASSLAGGQETQYFGPGTRLLVL.

The rearrangement joins TRBV2 to TRBJ2-2, with a weak D call TRBD1 (6 bases). Trimming pared 2 bases from V and 5 bases from J, leaving 9 bases between. Germline loops: CDR1 SNHLY, CDR2 FYNNEI. This CDR3 is built from 14 residues. CDR3 DNA sequence: TGTGCCAGCAGTGAAATGGGGGCAACCGGGGAGCTGTTTTTT. Its protein product is CASSEMGATGELFF.

This clone has more than one count but fewer than ten. The chain couples TRBV7-9 to TRBJ2-7; TRBD1 is a possible D gene (5 bases). V dropped 2 bases and J dropped 4 bases, with 9 bases sitting between them. The germline V gene encodes CDR1 SEHNR and CDR2 FQNEAQ (reference sequence). The CDR3 has 13 amino acids. The CDR3 coding sequence is TGTGCCAGCAGCTTACAGGGTCCGTACGAGCAGTACTTC. Translating gives CASSLQGPYEQYF.

The chain combines TRBV5-6 with TRBJ2-5; a weak D match, TRBD1 (6 bases). The V and J ends lost 4 bases and 2 bases respectively, with 18 bases between them. Germline V lookup: CDR1 SGHDT, CDR2 YYEEEE. The length of the CDR3 is 16 residues. The CDR3 sequence: CASSLRVGALQETQYF. CDR3 nucleotide sequence: TGTGCCAGCAGCCTCCGGGTGGGGGCCCTTCAAGAGACCCAGTACTTC.

The chain employs TRBV24-1 and TRBJ2-1, with TRBD2 identical over 12 bases. The CDR3 is 15 amino acids. V lost 5 bases to trimming and J lost 7 bases; unmatched junction nucleotides: 5. Germline V gene lookup returns CDR1 KGHDR and CDR2 SFDVKD. For the CDR3, the DNA is TGTGCCACCAGTGTCCTAGCGGGGGGGCGAAATGAGCAGTTCTTC. Translated: CATSVLAGGRNEQFF.

The chain uses TRBV11-3 and TRBJ2-2, with D perhaps matching TRBD2 (6 bases). V was pared by 9 bases and J by 6 bases, with 14 bases between. The CDR3 has 13 amino acids. Per the germline V gene, CDR1 is SGHNT and CDR2 is YENEEA. The CDR3 sequence is CASGDGGAGELFF. The CDR3 DNA is TGTGCCAGTGGGGACGGGGGAGCCGGGGAGCTGTTTTTT.

The V gene is TRBV30, the J gene TRBJ2-4, with TRBD1 as a possible D gene (5 bases). Per germline, CDR1 GTSNPN and CDR2 SVGIG (reference sequence). The CDR3 is 14 amino acids. With 3 bases removed from V and 8 bases from J, the gap between germline ends came to 17 bases. This CDR3 is CAWRHRIGMDIQYF. CDR3 bases: TGTGCCTGGAGGCACAGGATCGGCATGGACATTCAGTACTTC. The full variable domain, its missing parts supplied by reference TRBV30 and TRBJ2-4, is SQTIHQWPATLVQPVGSPLSLECTVEGTSNPNLYWYRQAAGRGLQLLFYSVGIGQISSEVPQNLSASRPQDRQFILSSKKLLLSDSGFYLCAWRHRIGMDIQYFGAGTRLSVL.

V and J are TRBV19 and TRBJ1-2; D ambiguous. The V end lost 7 bases, the J end lost 7 bases, and 13 bases lay between the germline ends. CDR1 and CDR2 from the germline V gene are LNHDA and SQIVND (reference sequence). There are 12 residues in the CDR3. The CDR3 nucleotides read TGTGCCAGTACCAAATCGCCGGCTGGCTACACCTTC. This gives the protein CASTKSPAGYTF.

The CDR3 loop is CAGGPATNEKLFF. The CDR3 DNA reads as TGCGCCGGCGGACCCGCAACTAATGAAAAACTGTTTTTT. The chain uses TRBV4-1 and TRBJ1-4; D is uncertain. This CDR3 has 13 residues. The V gene lost 11 bases and the J gene lost 0 bases, with 10 bases spanning the gap. The germline V gene has CDR1 MGHRA and CDR2 YSYEKL.

The chain is built from TRBV9 and TRBJ1-1; no firm D call. This CDR3 is 15 amino acids long. Germline CDR1 SGDLS, CDR2 YYNGEE. V gave up 4 bases and J gave up 0 bases, with 13 bases separating them. The CDR3 spells CASSRRADMNTEAFF. CDR3 DNA: TGTGCCAGCAGCCGGAGGGCCGACATGAACACTGAAGCTTTCTTT. The entire variable domain, with the rest obtained from reference TRBV9 and TRBJ1-1, is as follows: DSGVTQTPKHLITATGQRVTLRCSPRSGDLSVYWYQQSLDQGLQFLIQYYNGEERAKGNILERFSAQQFPDLHSELNLSSLELGDSALYFCASSRRADMNTEAFFGQGTRLTVV.

The chain links TRBV5-1 to TRBJ2-1; 9 bases agree with TRBD1. V was clipped by 4 bases and J by 3 bases; unmatched bases: 8. The V gene's germline CDR1 is SGHRS and CDR2 YFSETQ. There are 16 residues in the CDR3. For the CDR3, the DNA is TGCGCCAGCAGCACGACAGGGGGGACGAACTACAATGAGCAGTTCTTC. Protein sequence: CASSTTGGTNYNEQFF.

The count of this clone is one. The chain recombines TRBV2 with TRBJ2-1, with D possibly called TRBD1 or TRBD2 (5 bases each). Trimming took off 3 bases at V and 10 bases at J, with 16 bases between the two ends. CDR1 is SNHLY and CDR2 is FYNNEI in the germline V gene. The CDR3 consists of 14 residues. CDR3 sequence: CASSEGTDGAEQFF. The CDR3 DNA reads TGTGCCAGCAGTGAGGGGACCGATGGGGCCGAGCAGTTCTTC.

J is TRBJ1-2 and V is TRBV4-3, with 8 positions matching TRBD1. This CDR3 contains 17 residues. J gave up 4 bases and V 0 bases, and 10 bases lay outside the gene matches. Germline V CDR1 and CDR2: LGHNA, YSLEER. CDR3 sequence reads: CASSQDAQPGQAYGYTF. Written as DNA, the CDR3 is TGCGCCAGCAGCCAAGATGCCCAGCCGGGACAGGCCTATGGCTACACCTTC.

Remarks on this clone: A read error may produce the germline difference seen at one junction end. The chain couples TRBV5-4 to TRBJ1-2; D is unresolved. CDR1 and CDR2 (germline): SGHNT, YYREEE (reference sequence). The CDR3 totals 15 residues. The CDR3 coding sequence is TGTGCCAGCAGCTTGGTGGCAGGCTCTAAATATGGCTACACCTTC. Translation: CASSLVAGSKYGYTF.

The chain couples TRBV6-4 to TRBJ1-2; tentative D call: TRBD1 (5 bases). Germline CDR1 reads MRHNA; CDR2 reads SNTAGT. The CDR3 has 13 residues. Trimming stripped 6 bases from V and 4 bases from J, with 12 bases between. CDR3 residues: CASSFGTGYGYTF. The CDR3 DNA follows: TGTGCCAGCAGCTTCGGGACGGGCTATGGCTACACCTTC.

The chain joins TRBV7-3 to TRBJ1-1; 8 bases match TRBD1. Germline V gene sequence: CDR1 SGHTA, CDR2 FQGTGA. This CDR3 spans 14 amino acids. Trimming at V came to 5 bases and at J to 6 bases, leaving 8 bases not matched to a gene. CDR3 bases: TGTGCCAGCAGCCCATACAGGGGGTCGTCTGAAGCTTTCTTT. The encoded protein is CASSPYRGSSEAFF.

The genes are TRBV2 and TRBJ2-7; 9 nucleotides match TRBD1. The J segment lost 0 bases and the V segment lost 6 bases, leaving 6 bases of the junction unmatched. The CDR3 loop spans 15 amino acids. The germline V gene has CDR1 SNHLY and CDR2 FYNNEI. CDR3 amino acids: CASSGDRGSSYEQYF. CDR3 bases: TGTGCCAGCAGCGGTGACAGGGGGAGCTCCTACGAGCAGTACTTC.

The rearrangement joins TRBV7-2 to TRBJ2-6; D may be TRBD2 (5 bases). Germline CDR1 is SGHTA and CDR2 is FQGNSA. The germline V and J ends were trimmed by 2 bases and 0 bases, with 8 bases remaining between them. The CDR3 is 16 residues long. The CDR3 bases are TGTGCCAGCAGCTTATTCGGAGGCTCTGGGGCCAACGTCCTGACTTTC. Its protein is CASSLFGGSGANVLTF. The full variable domain, in which reference TRBV7-2 and TRBJ2-6 provide the parts outside the CDR3, is GAGVSQSPSNKVTEKGKDVELRCDPISGHTALYWYRQSLGQGLEFLIYFQGNSAPDKSGLPSDRFSAERTGGSVSTLTIQRTQQEDSAVYLCASSLFGGSGANVLTFGAGSRLTVL.

Comments on this clone: The sample holds other DNA sequences that translate to the same CDR3. The chain is built from TRBV7-9 and TRBJ2-7; 8 nucleotides line up with TRBD2. This CDR3 has 14 amino acids. J lost 4 bases, V lost 1 base, and 3 bases had no gene match. Germline V gene sequence: CDR1 SEHNR, CDR2 FQNEAQ (reference sequence). In DNA form, the CDR3 reads TGTGCCAGCAGCTTAGGGAGCGGGAGTTACGAGCAGTACTTC. This gives the protein CASSLGSGSYEQYF.

This chain joins TRBV15 and TRBJ2-1; 11 bases line up with TRBD2. CDR1 and CDR2 from the germline V gene are LNHNV and YYDKDF (reference sequence). Unmatched junction bases numbered 6, after V lost 2 bases and J lost 6 bases. The length of the CDR3 is 16 residues. The CDR3 DNA reads as TGTGCCACCAGCAGACCCGGGACTAGCGGACTCAATGAGCAGTTCTTC. Its protein is CATSRPGTSGLNEQFF.

The gene calls are TRBV5-1 and TRBJ2-1; 9 positions match TRBD2. The V gene end was trimmed by 7 bases and the J gene end by 0 bases; junction bases not matched to a gene: 2. CDR1 SGHRS and CDR2 YFSETQ come from the germline V gene. CDR3 length: 14 residues. CDR3: CASCGGDSYNEQFF. CDR3 bases: TGCGCCAGCTGCGGGGGGGACTCCTACAATGAGCAGTTCTTC. Full variable domain (outside the CDR3, taken from reference TRBV5-1 and TRBJ2-1): KAGVTQTPRYLIKTRGQQVTLSCSPISGHRSVSWYQQTPGQGLQFLFEYFSETQRNKGNFPGRFSGRQFSNSRSEMNVSTLELGDSALYLCASCGGDSYNEQFFGPGTRLTVL.

V gene TRBV20-1 combines with J gene TRBJ2-2; TRBD2 is a possible D gene (6 bases). The CDR3 totals 14 residues. V lost 3 bases and J lost 3, with 11 bases in between. CDR1 is DFQATT and CDR2 is SNEGSKA in the germline V gene (reference sequence). The CDR3 sequence is CSASATRDTGELFF. DNA of the CDR3: TGCAGTGCTAGTGCGACTAGGGACACCGGGGAGCTGTTTTTT.

This chain uses TRBV6-5 with TRBJ1-1, with D unresolved. Germline V CDR1 and CDR2: MNHEY, SVGAGI. Trimming took 4 bases from V and 4 from J, leaving 4 bases between them. This CDR3 is built from 11 residues. The CDR3 is CASSSITEAFF. The CDR3 region has the DNA TGTGCCAGCAGTTCGATCACTGAAGCTTTCTTT.

This rearrangement joins TRBV11-3 to TRBJ1-1, with 7 bases lining up with TRBD1. CDR3 length: 14 amino acids. The germline V gene encodes CDR1 SGHNT and CDR2 YENEEA. The trim removed 5 bases at V and 7 bases at J, leaving 10 bases unmatched. In nucleotides, the CDR3 is TGTGCCAGCAGCACCTCGACAGGGAGGGGTGAAGCTTTCTTT. Translation gives CASSTSTGRGEAFF.

This CDR3 reads CASSRQGTSYEQYF. DNA for the CDR3: TGTGCCAGCAGTCGACAGGGTACCTCCTACGAGCAGTACTTC. The genes are TRBV6-5 and TRBJ2-7, with 7 bases that match TRBD1. Losses at the gene ends were 5 bases for V and 0 bases for J; bases not matched to a gene: 4. This CDR3 is 14 amino acids long. Per germline, CDR1 MNHEY and CDR2 SVGAGI.

This chain uses TRBV7-6 with TRBJ1-1; D remains ambiguous. The V gene's germline CDR1 is SGHVS and CDR2 FNYEAQ. V dropped 5 bases and J dropped 1 base, with 2 bases sitting between them. The CDR3 spans 11 residues. The CDR3 reads CASSENTEAFF. Written as DNA, the CDR3 is TGTGCCAGCAGCGAGAACACTGAAGCTTTCTTT. Filled out from reference TRBV7-6 and TRBJ1-1, the complete variable domain reads GAGVSQSPRYKVTKRGQDVALRCDPISGHVSLYWYRQALGQGPEFLTYFNYEAQQDKSGLPNDRFSAERPEGSISTLTIQRTEQRDSAMYRCASSENTEAFFGQGTRLTVV.

This clone was observed a handful of times. The V gene is TRBV7-2, the J gene TRBJ2-7; 7 nucleotides line up with TRBD1. CDR1 is SGHTA, CDR2 FQGNSA, per germline. V lost 4 bases and J lost 7; bases outside the gene matches: 13. This CDR3 comprises 15 residues. The CDR3 loop reads CASSSGTARWGEQYF. CDR3 nucleotide sequence: TGTGCCAGCAGCTCGGGGACAGCTCGGTGGGGGGAGCAGTACTTC.

The chain combines TRBV5-6 with TRBJ2-5, with D tentatively TRBD2 (6 bases). Germline V gene data show CDR1 as SGHDT and CDR2 as YYEEEE. The V and J ends lost 2 bases and 4 bases respectively, with 15 bases between them. The CDR3 has 15 amino acids. CDR3 DNA sequence: TGTGCCAGCAGCTTCCCGACTAGTCGGGGAGAGACCCAGTACTTC. Translated, it gives CASSFPTSRGETQYF.